Each of the 16 T cell receptor beta chains below was sequenced from the same sample in a study of regulatory T cells in long-lasting Graves disease. Time point reported: newly diagnosed GD, antithyroid drugs for less than 3 months. The TCR library was made from RNA that had been extracted from PBMCs in TRIzol. Construction of TCR beta libraries relied on iRepertoire HTBI primers and on Arm-PCR targeting CDR3 regions. One entry per CDR3 protein results from TCRdb running MiXCR on the multiplex PCR reads. There are around 400,000 distinct CDR3 sequences in the sample; 15% to 18% occur only once, and 20% to 25% lies in the top ten. The sample here was peripheral blood mononuclear cells (PBMCs), taken at new diagnosis, from a patient treated with antithyroid drugs. Receptors originate from a female donor with Graves disease.

This clonotype was counted a few times. The junction departs from germline at one end; a sequencing error may be responsible. The chain carries TRBV4-1 and TRBJ2-3, with D perhaps matching TRBD2 (6 bases). Germline V gene lookup returns CDR1 MGHRA and CDR2 YSYEKL. This CDR3 region has 14 residues. CDR3 DNA: TGCGCCAGCAACCAAGCGGGCGGGGCGGATACGCAGTATTTT. Amino acid sequence: CASNQAGGADTQYF.

This clonotype occurred many times. The chain links TRBV20-1 to TRBJ1-5; no clear D gene. Per the germline V gene, CDR1 is DFQATT and CDR2 is SNEGSKA (reference sequence). Trimming took 6 bases from V and 0 from J, leaving 9 bases between them. CDR3 length: 13 residues. DNA for the CDR3: TGCAGTGCAAGCGGGGTTAGCAATCAGCCCCAGCATTTT. Residues: CSASGVSNQPQHF.

This clonotype was picked up many times. The rearrangement joins TRBV20-1 to TRBJ1-2; D unclear. V was shortened by 4 bases and J by 6 bases, with 15 bases between the two germline ends. Germline-derived CDR1 and CDR2 are DFQATT and SNEGSKA (reference sequence). This CDR3 is 13 amino acids long. The CDR3 is CSATTSADNGYTF. DNA of the CDR3: TGCAGTGCTACCACGTCAGCTGACAATGGCTACACCTTC.

This clonotype appeared a single time. The chain couples TRBV7-9 to TRBJ1-2; no clear D gene. Looked up from germline, CDR1 is SEHNR and CDR2 is FQNEAQ (reference sequence). Trimming pared 1 base from V and 1 base from J, leaving 10 bases between. This CDR3 is 15 amino acids long. For the CDR3, the DNA is TGTGCCAGCAGCTTAGACCTCAGCCATAACTATGGCTACACCTTC. It codes for CASSLDLSHNYGYTF.

This clonotype was observed at least ten times. CDR3 sequence: CASSLMGGSYEQYF. The CDR3 region has the DNA TGTGCCAGCAGCTTAATGGGAGGAAGCTACGAGCAGTACTTC. This chain uses TRBV7-2 with TRBJ2-7, with D possibly TRBD2 on 6 matching bases. Germline V gives CDR1 SGHTA, CDR2 FQGNSA. CDR3 length equals 14 residues. Trimming pared 2 bases from V and 3 bases from J, leaving 11 bases between.

V and J are TRBV24-1 and TRBJ2-2; D is possibly TRBD1 (5 bases). CDR3 length equals 16 residues. Germline lookup yields CDR1 KGHDR and CDR2 SFDVKD. V gave up 3 bases and J gave up 8 bases, with 18 bases separating them. As DNA, the CDR3 is TGTGCCACCAGTGATCCCTACAGGACCGAGAGGGGGGAGCTGTTTTTT. Protein product: CATSDPYRTERGELFF.

This clonotype was counted at least ten times. The rearrangement uses TRBV9 and TRBJ2-1; 15 nucleotides agree with TRBD2. V shed 4 bases, J shed 2 bases, and the junction held 4 bases outside the gene matches. Germline loops: CDR1 SGDLS, CDR2 YYNGEE. The CDR3 is made up of 17 amino acids. CDR3 in amino acids: CASSYGTSGRTYNEQFF. The CDR3 DNA reads TGTGCCAGCAGCTACGGGACTAGCGGGAGGACCTACAATGAGCAGTTCTTC.

The table lists this clonotype with many counts. V gene TRBV7-2 combines with J gene TRBJ1-2; D possibly corresponds to TRBD1 (5 bases). The CDR3 extends over 15 amino acids. V lost 1 base and J lost 0, with 9 bases in between. In germline, CDR1 is SGHTA, CDR2 FQGNSA. The CDR3 DNA follows: TGTGCCAGCAGCTTAGACTGGGGACCTAACTATGGCTACACCTTC. Amino acids: CASSLDWGPNYGYTF.

The rearrangement joins TRBV5-1 to TRBJ2-2, with TRBD1 matching 7 bases. The CDR3 extends over 16 amino acids. The J segment lost 0 bases and the V segment lost 3 bases, leaving 5 bases of the junction unmatched. From germline, CDR1 is SGHRS and CDR2 YFSETQ. The CDR3 DNA is TGCGCCAGCAGCTCCCCCGGGACAGCGAACACCGGGGAGCTGTTTTTT. This codes for CASSSPGTANTGELFF.

There are many counts of this clonotype. J is TRBJ2-3 and V is TRBV20-1; 7 bases line up with TRBD1. Germline CDR1 DFQATT, CDR2 SNEGSKA (reference sequence). This CDR3 has 17 residues. With 0 bases clipped from V and 1 base from J, the junction kept 10 bases outside the gene matches. CDR3 sequence reads: CSARDWLEGAGTDTQYF. As DNA, the CDR3 is TGCAGTGCTAGAGATTGGCTCGAGGGGGCTGGCACAGATACGCAGTATTTT.

This clonotype was observed many times. The V gene is TRBV30, the J gene TRBJ2-3; perhaps TRBD1 as D (5 bases). This CDR3 is built from 13 residues. The germline CDR1 and CDR2 sequences are GTSNPN and SVGIG (reference sequence). The V end was cut by 5 bases, the J end by 6 bases, with 15 bases between. CDR3 residues: CAWDRGHRDTQYF. For the CDR3, the DNA is TGTGCCTGGGACCGCGGACACAGGGATACGCAGTATTTT.

J is TRBJ2-1 and V is TRBV11-2; the match to TRBD2 covers 9 bases. The CDR3 consists of 15 residues. Germline CDR1 SGHAT, CDR2 FQNNGV. J lost 4 bases, V lost 2 bases, and 3 bases had no gene match. CDR3 residues: CASSLRAGGYNEQFF. The CDR3 DNA is TGTGCCAGCAGCTTACGAGCGGGGGGATACAATGAGCAGTTCTTC.

Many counts were recorded for this clonotype. The chain combines TRBV11-3 with TRBJ2-3; D remains unclear. V lost 5 bases and J 0 bases, leaving 6 bases between the germline ends. This CDR3 comprises 13 residues. Germline CDR1 SGHNT, CDR2 YENEEA. As DNA, the CDR3 is TGTGCCAGCAGCCGCACTAGCACAGATACGCAGTATTTT. Its translation is CASSRTSTDTQYF.

This clonotype occurred many times. The chain is built from TRBV6-1 and TRBJ2-3; 15 bases fit TRBD2. With 6 bases clipped from V and 2 bases from J, the junction kept 6 bases outside the gene matches. Germline CDR1 reads MNHNS; CDR2 reads SASEGT. This CDR3 region has 17 residues. For the CDR3, the DNA is TGTGCCAGCAGCGTCGGGACTAGCGGGGGGACCACAGATACGCAGTATTTT. Encoded protein: CASSVGTSGGTTDTQYF.

This sequence joins TRBV27 and TRBJ2-6; D not resolved. V lost 5 bases and J lost 1, with 9 bases in between. This CDR3 has 15 residues. CDR1 MNHEY and CDR2 SMNVEV come from the germline V gene (reference sequence). The CDR3 DNA sequence: TGTGCCAGCAGTCCCCTTTGGTCTGGGGCCAACGTCCTGACTTTC. It translates to CASSPLWSGANVLTF.

The chain couples TRBV2 to TRBJ2-1; 14 nucleotides match TRBD2. J was trimmed by 10 bases and V by 6 bases; bases with no gene match: 8. The V gene's germline CDR1 is SNHLY and CDR2 FYNNEI. The CDR3 runs 15 residues. In nucleotides, the CDR3 is TGTGCCAGCAGGGGGGGACTAGCGGGGGCGAGGGAGCAGTTCTTC. Protein sequence: CASRGGLAGAREQFF.